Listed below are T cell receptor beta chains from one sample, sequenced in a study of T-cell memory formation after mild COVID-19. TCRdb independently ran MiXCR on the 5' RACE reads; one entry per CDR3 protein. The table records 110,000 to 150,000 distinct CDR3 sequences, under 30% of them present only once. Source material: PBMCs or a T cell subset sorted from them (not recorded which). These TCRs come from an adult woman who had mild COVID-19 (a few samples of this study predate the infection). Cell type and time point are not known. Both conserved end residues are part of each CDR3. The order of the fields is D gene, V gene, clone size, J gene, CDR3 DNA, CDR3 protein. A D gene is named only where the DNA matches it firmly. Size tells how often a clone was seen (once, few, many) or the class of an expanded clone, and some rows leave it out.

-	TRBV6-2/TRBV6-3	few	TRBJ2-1	TGTGCCAGCAGTCCCCTTTTAGGGGATGAGCAGTTCTTC	CASSPLLGDEQFF
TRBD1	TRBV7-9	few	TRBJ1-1	TGTGCCAGCAGCCCCAGGGACAGCAGGAACACTGAAGCTTTCTTT	CASSPRDSRNTEAFF
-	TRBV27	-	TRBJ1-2	TGTGCCAGCAGCCTCAGGCTGAACTATGGCTACACCTTC	CASSLRLNYGYTF
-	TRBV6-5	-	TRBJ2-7	TGTGCCAGCAGTTACTCGTCACGATGGGAAAGGTCCTACGAGCAGTACTTC	CASSYSSRWERSYEQYF
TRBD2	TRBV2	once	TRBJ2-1	TGTGCCAGCAGTGAAGGTACTAGCGGGCCCTGGGATGAGCAGTTCTTC	CASSEGTSGPWDEQFF
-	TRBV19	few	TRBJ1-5	TGTGCCAGTAGTCCGGGGGTAGGCGGGCAGCCCCAGCATTTT	CASSPGVGGQPQHF
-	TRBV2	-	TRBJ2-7	TGTGCCAGCAGAGCAGGGATCTCCTACGAGCAGTACTTC	CASRAGISYEQYF
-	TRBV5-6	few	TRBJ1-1	TGTGCCAGCAGCTTGGCCGGGAGGGAGGGCACTGAAGCTTTCTTT	CASSLAGREGTEAFF
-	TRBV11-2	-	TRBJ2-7	TGTGCCAGCAGCCTCCCCCCGGCGGGAACCTCCTACGAGCAGTACTTC	CASSLPPAGTSYEQYF
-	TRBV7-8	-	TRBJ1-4	TGTGCCAGCAGCCCATCCGGGGGGGCCATCTTTTTTGAAAAACTGTTTTTT	CASSPSGGAIFFEKLFF
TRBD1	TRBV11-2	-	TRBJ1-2	TGTGCCAGCAGCTTCGGTCGGGACAGGGGCCACTATGGCTACACCTTC	CASSFGRDRGHYGYTF
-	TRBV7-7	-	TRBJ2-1	TGTGCTAGCAGCCCAGGGGTCTCTTGGAATGAGCAGTTCTTC	CASSPGVSWNEQFF
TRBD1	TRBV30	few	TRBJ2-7	TGTGCCTGGACCCTGGGACAGGGAGTCTACGAGCAGTACTTC	CAWTLGQGVYEQYF
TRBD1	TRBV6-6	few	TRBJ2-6	TGTGCCAGCAGTTACCCAGGACAGGGGGACTTGAACCACTCTGGGGCCAACGTCCTGACTTTC	CASSYPGQGDLNHSGANVLTF
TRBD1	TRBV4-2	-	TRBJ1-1	TGTGCCAGCAGCCAACCCTACAGGGGCCAGGCCACTGAAGCTTTCTTT	CASSQPYRGQATEAFF
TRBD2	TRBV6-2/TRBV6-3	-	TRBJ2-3	TGTGCCAGCAGTCCCGAGGCGGGAGGGCCTGACACAGATACGCAGTATTTT	CASSPEAGGPDTDTQYF
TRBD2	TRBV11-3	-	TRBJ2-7	TGTGCCAGCAGCTGGAATCCCCTAGCGGGAGGGCCTAAGGACGAGCAGTACTTC	CASSWNPLAGGPKDEQYF
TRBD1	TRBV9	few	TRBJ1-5	TGTGCCAGCAGCGAGGGGGACAGTTATCAGCCCCAGCATTTT	CASSEGDSYQPQHF
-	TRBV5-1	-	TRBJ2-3	TGCGCCAGCAGCTCAAGGACTACCAACACAGATACGCAGTATTTT	CASSSRTTNTDTQYF
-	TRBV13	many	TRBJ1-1	TGTGCCAGCAGCCCTGGGAGCTACACTGAAGCTTTCTTT	CASSPGSYTEAFF
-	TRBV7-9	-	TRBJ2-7	TGTGCCAGCAGCCCACTAGGAGACTACGAGCAGTACTTC	CASSPLGDYEQYF
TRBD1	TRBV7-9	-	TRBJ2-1	TGTGCCAGCAGCTTTACGGACAGGGCGGGCAATGAGCAGTTCTTC	CASSFTDRAGNEQFF
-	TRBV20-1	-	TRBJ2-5	TGCAGTGCTAGAGACCCAGGGCAGGAGGAAGAGACCCAGTACTTC	CSARDPGQEEETQYF
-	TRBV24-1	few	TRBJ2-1	TGTGCCACCAGTGATTGGACCGCGCGGAGGGAGCAGTTCTTC	CATSDWTARREQFF
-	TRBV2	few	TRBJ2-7	TGTGCCAGCAGTGACCCCGGGGGCGGAGGGTACGAGCAGTACTTC	CASSDPGGGGYEQYF
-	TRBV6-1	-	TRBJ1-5	TGTGCCAGCAGTGAAAGGGGGGGCGGCAATCAGCCCCAGCATTTT	CASSERGGGNQPQHF
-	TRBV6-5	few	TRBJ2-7	TGTGCCAGCAGTCGACCGGACTCCTACGAGCAGTACTTC	CASSRPDSYEQYF
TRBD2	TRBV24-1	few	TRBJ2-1	TGTGCCACCAGTGTCGGGAGCGGGGGCTCCTACAATGAGCAGTTCTTC	CATSVGSGGSYNEQFF
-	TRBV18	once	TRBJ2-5	TGTGCCAGCTCACTTGCGGTTAATACGGAGACCCAGTACTTC	CASSLAVNTETQYF
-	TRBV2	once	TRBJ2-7	TGTGCCAGCAGTGAGCAGGAGGGAGTGGCCTACGAGCAGTACTTC	CASSEQEGVAYEQYF
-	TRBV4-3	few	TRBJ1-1	TGCGCCAGCAGCCAAGAAAGTCGTTCGGGGGTGAACACTGAAGCTTTCTTT	CASSQESRSGVNTEAFF
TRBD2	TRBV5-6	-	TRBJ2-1	TGTGCCAGCAGCTTGGGGCTAGCGGGAGGGCCTCACAATGAGCAGTTCTTC	CASSLGLAGGPHNEQFF
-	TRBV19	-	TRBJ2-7	TGTGCCAGTAGTAGGGCTGACTCCTACGAGCAGTACTTC	CASSRADSYEQYF
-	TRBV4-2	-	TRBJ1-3	TGTGCCAGCAGCCAAAGAGGGCGAGGCTCTGGAAACACCATATATTTT	CASSQRGRGSGNTIYF
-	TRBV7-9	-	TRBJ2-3	TGTGCCAGCAGCTGGGCCCTGGGGGATACGCAGTATTTT	CASSWALGDTQYF
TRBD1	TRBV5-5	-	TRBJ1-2	TGTGCCAGCAGCTCGCGTGACCAGGGGGGCTATGGCTACACCTTC	CASSSRDQGGYGYTF
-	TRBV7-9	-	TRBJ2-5	TGTGCCAGCAGCCCCATCGATGGCCAAGAGACCCAGTACTTC	CASSPIDGQETQYF
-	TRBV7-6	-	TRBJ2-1	TGTGCCAGCAGCCCCTTGACGGGGGAAAATGAGCAGTTCTTC	CASSPLTGENEQFF
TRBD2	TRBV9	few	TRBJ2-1	TGTGCCAGCAGCGTAGGTCTAGCGGAGTTCTACAATGAGCAGTTCTTC	CASSVGLAEFYNEQFF
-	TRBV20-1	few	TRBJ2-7	TGCAGTGCAGAGGACACTCAAAACTCCTACGAGCAGTACTTC	CSAEDTQNSYEQYF
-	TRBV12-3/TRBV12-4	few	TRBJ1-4	TGTGCCAGCAGTTTGGGGGTGGCTGAAAAACTGTTTTTT	CASSLGVAEKLFF
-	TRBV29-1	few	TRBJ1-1	TGCAGCTCAGAGGGAGTCACTGAAGCTTTCTTT	CSSEGVTEAFF
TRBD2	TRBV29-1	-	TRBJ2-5	TGCAGCGTTGAGAGAAGCGGGAGGGCCGGGGAGACCCAGTACTTC	CSVERSGRAGETQYF
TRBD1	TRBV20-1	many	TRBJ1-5	TGCAGTGCTCAACATTTGACAGGGTTCGATCAGCCCCAGCATTTT	CSAQHLTGFDQPQHF
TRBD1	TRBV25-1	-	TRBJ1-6	TGTGCCAGCAGAGAAAACTGGGACAGGGGTAATTCACCCCTCCACTTT	CASRENWDRGNSPLHF